Listed below are T cell receptor beta chains from one sample, sequenced in a study of early T cells in non-severe SARS-CoV-2 infection. From the 5' RACE reads, TCRdb called clonotypes with MiXCR, one entry per CDR3 protein. Of roughly 57,000 distinct CDR3 sequences listed, around 12% are singletons. The sequencing input was whole blood. These receptors all come from an adult who was a healthcare worker with PCR-confirmed SARS-CoV-2 infection or an uninfected control (not recorded which). The CDR3 runs from the conserved cysteine through the conserved F or W.

16	TRBJ1-6	TRBV7-2	CASSFSSGTGNAPLHF
13	TRBJ1-1	TRBV5-1	CASSLGQVDKAFF
16	TRBJ2-2	TRBV6-2/TRBV6-3	CASSLRTGGNTGELFF
13	TRBJ2-5	TRBV6-5	CASSSDFQETQYF
14	TRBJ2-3	TRBV5-1	CASSLRALTDTQYF
15	TRBJ1-6	TRBV20-1	CSAREPHSYNSPLHF
14	TRBJ1-1	TRBV19	CASSIPGTVAEAFF
13	TRBJ2-3	TRBV5-1	CASSRQSSQEQYF
15	TRBJ2-7	TRBV14	CASSRFSGTRYEQYF
15	TRBJ2-1	TRBV9	CASSYVASGAYEQFF
12	TRBJ1-6	TRBV6-1	CASSAGNSPLHF
15	TRBJ2-5	TRBV30	CAWSVGGFRLETQYF
14	TRBJ2-3	TRBV20-1	CSAVTGTRLDTQYF
15	TRBJ1-2	TRBV7-9	CASRGAGTGAYGYTF
14	TRBJ1-1	TRBV6-2/TRBV6-3	CASRILGGNGEAFF
16	TRBJ2-5	TRBV7-2	CASSARLAGGRETQYF
13	TRBJ2-3	TRBV19	CASSDTRTDTQYF
15	TRBJ1-5	TRBV12-3/TRBV12-4	CASSLGAGGGQPQHF
10	TRBJ1-1	TRBV20-1	CSARNTEAFF
13	TRBJ1-6	TRBV12-3/TRBV12-4	CASSSTGNSPLHF
17	TRBJ1-2	TRBV11-2	CASSTTRRVRVGYGYTF
16	TRBJ1-6	TRBV3-1	CASRGGGESPNSPLHF
13	TRBJ2-5	TRBV6-6	CATLAGVQETQYF
11	TRBJ1-4	TRBV7-9	CANTSSEKLFF
13	TRBJ1-2	TRBV5-1	CASRNSGSKGYTF
14	TRBJ2-1	TRBV3-1	CASSQPGDYNEQFF
15	TRBJ2-1	TRBV9	CASSSLQGTYNEQFF
14	TRBJ1-1	TRBV11-2	CASSFDNRGTEAFF
11	TRBJ2-7	TRBV29-1	CSVEIASEQYF
16	TRBJ1-5	TRBV27	CASSSRGARINQPQHF
10	TRBJ2-1	TRBV6-5	CATIGPKGFF
15	TRBJ2-1	TRBV6-4	CASSGEAGDYNEQFF
14	TRBJ1-5	TRBV12-3/TRBV12-4	CASSIASPGQPQHF
12	TRBJ1-2	TRBV10-2	CASSEDRAGYTF
15	TRBJ2-1	TRBV30	CAWSAGTPAYNEQFF
13	TRBJ2-5	TRBV24-1	CATSPGGGETQYF
15	TRBJ1-1	TRBV7-9	CASSLASDPDTEAFF
16	TRBJ1-3	TRBV9	CASSSGGLSSGNTIYF
16	TRBJ2-7	TRBV4-3	CASSQDLSSMSYEQYF
13	TRBJ2-2	TRBV4-3	CASSQAVSGELFF
13	TRBJ1-1	TRBV18	CASSPDLNTEAFF
17	TRBJ1-2	TRBV11-2	CASSLYPPGQGEDGYTF
13	TRBJ1-6	TRBV18	CASSPRRDSPLHF
14	TRBJ1-6	TRBV18	CASSPGLRGSPLHF
13	TRBJ1-2	TRBV11-2	CASSTTGAYGYTF
14	TRBJ1-2	TRBV10-3	CAIREAGDHYGYTF
15	TRBJ1-1	TRBV11-2	CASSLGTDWGTEAFF
14	TRBJ1-1	TRBV29-1	CSVDARESNTEAFF
14	TRBJ2-5	TRBV6-1	CASSEGQGRGAQYF